This entry describes one T cell receptor beta chain. This clonotype showed up just a few times. Its target antigen remains unknown. The record has no base qualities; no much larger clone is one base away. The germline V gene supplies CDR1 SGHTA and CDR2 FQGNSA. V trim: 4 bases; J trim: 4 bases; unmatched bases: 8. CDR3 length: 16 amino acids, cysteine to phenylalanine. Only the CDR3 DNA is retained, 48 bases long and in frame from the first base. The sample originates from a study of CD8 T cells in ankylosing spondylitis (dated by TCRdb to between 2016 and 2019). For the wider study: To find TCR variants linked to disease, the study profiled T cell receptor beta repertoires in ankylosing spondylitis patients and healthy donors. Peripheral blood was sampled, and synovial fluid was additionally collected from ankylosing spondylitis patients. The full study cohort comprised 20 to 30 ankylosing spondylitis patients and 85 to 120 healthy donors.

Findings and caveats that apply to the study as a whole: According to the report, matched synovial fluid samples from ankylosing spondylitis patients were significantly enriched for the disease-linked clones. In peripheral blood, the disease-linked clones were found at relatively low frequencies and had a CD8+ phenotype. A TCR beta motif of 7 or 8 highly homologous amino acid variants appeared characteristic of blood from ankylosing spondylitis patients. Some motif variants were previously reported in synovial fluid and blood of reactive arthritis patients, suggesting common disease-initiation mechanisms.

The data were produced on an Illumina HiSeq 2500. Quantitative 5'-RACE with molecular barcodes was used to prepare TCR beta libraries. The original pipeline was this. To identify disease-linked TCR variants, a new computational method was used, one built on a probabilistic model of VDJ rearrangement. The public reads were reanalyzed by TCRdb: fastp trimming at Q25, MiXCR alignment, in-frame beta chains only. Each entry is one CDR3 protein sequence, shown with its most common DNA and genes. TCRdb, not the original authors, processed these V and J calls. In this sample the table shows 150,000 to 200,000 distinct CDR3 sequences, roughly 18% of which occur a single time. Together, the top ten hold about 4.3% of the sample.

The chain couples TRBV7-2 to TRBJ2-3; TRBD1 lines up with 10 middle nucleotides. Sequencing was done on a sample of blood, either unsorted or a sorted T cell fraction (not recorded which). The sequence derives from a male donor between 5 and 29 years old with ankylosing spondylitis or in good health (not recorded which). Donor details come from another sample of the same person, matched by shared clones. This receptor has the CDR3 CASSSPGTGVADTQYF. The DNA reads TGTGCCAGCAGCTCTCCCGGGACAGGGGTCGCAGATACGCAGTATTTT.